Below are 5 T cell receptor beta chains sequenced from a single sample in a study of T cells in Graves' hyperthyroidism and ophthalmopathy. Using RNA transcripts as the source, TCR beta CDR3 regions were amplified. HTBI primers were the set used in a first-round RT-PCR of the TCR CDR3. TCRdb reprocessed the multiplex PCR reads via MiXCR and lists one record per CDR3 protein. Of 660,000 or so distinct CDR3 sequences in the sample, 45% are singletons; the top ten hold more than 7%. Sequences were obtained from peripheral blood or thyroid tissue (not recorded which). The receptors come from an adult man with Graves' disease, either hyperthyroidism or ophthalmopathy (not recorded which).

The table lists this clonotype with many counts. The V and J genes are TRBV2 and TRBJ1-2; D is unresolved. The V gene's germline CDR1 is SNHLY and CDR2 FYNNEI. Trimming cost V 6 bases and J 13 bases, with 18 bases left between them. The CDR3 runs 12 residues. The CDR3 protein is CASSSNRYGFTF. CDR3 coding DNA: TGTGCCAGCAGCTCTAACAGATACGGTTTCACCTTC.

Turning to this clonotype: A much larger clone lies a single base off, so this may be a read error. The J gene is TRBJ1-1, the V gene TRBV10-3, with 8 nucleotides matching TRBD1. Germline CDR1 and CDR2: ENHRY and SYGVKD. V lost 10 bases to trimming and J lost 5 bases; unmatched junction nucleotides: 12. The CDR3 is 14 residues long. Here the CDR3 reads CATAVDRVSTEAFF. The CDR3, as DNA: TGTGCCACCGCCGTGGACAGGGTCAGTACTGAAGCTTTCTTT.

This clonotype has at least ten counts. This chain joins TRBV13 and TRBJ1-6, with D unresolved. The CDR3 has 15 amino acids. Trimming took off 6 bases at V and 0 bases at J, with 9 bases between the two ends. The V gene's germline CDR1 is PRHDT and CDR2 FYEKMQ (reference sequence). CDR3 amino acids: CASRETVSYNSPLHF. The DNA for the CDR3 is TGTGCCAGCAGGGAAACAGTCTCCTATAATTCACCCCTCCACTTT.

There are many counts of this clonotype. The chain has TRBV19 and TRBJ1-4; 7 bases agree with TRBD1. The germline CDR1 and CDR2 sequences are LNHDA and SQIVND (reference sequence). The junction had 9 bases not matched to a gene; V was cut back by 7 bases and J by 10 bases. The CDR3 is 13 amino acids. CDR3: CASTRQGVGKLFF. Written as DNA, the CDR3 is TGTGCCAGTACCCGACAGGGCGTAGGAAAACTGTTTTTT.

The chain couples TRBV10-3 to TRBJ1-1, with 8 bases aligning to TRBD1. The CDR3 has 17 residues. CDR1 is ENHRY, CDR2 SYGVKD, per germline. With V trimmed by 5 bases and J by 1 base, 12 bases remained unmatched. In DNA, the CDR3 is TGTGCCATCAGTCCCCGTCCCGGGACAGGAGCGAACACTGAAGCTTTCTTT. This codes for CAISPRPGTGANTEAFF.